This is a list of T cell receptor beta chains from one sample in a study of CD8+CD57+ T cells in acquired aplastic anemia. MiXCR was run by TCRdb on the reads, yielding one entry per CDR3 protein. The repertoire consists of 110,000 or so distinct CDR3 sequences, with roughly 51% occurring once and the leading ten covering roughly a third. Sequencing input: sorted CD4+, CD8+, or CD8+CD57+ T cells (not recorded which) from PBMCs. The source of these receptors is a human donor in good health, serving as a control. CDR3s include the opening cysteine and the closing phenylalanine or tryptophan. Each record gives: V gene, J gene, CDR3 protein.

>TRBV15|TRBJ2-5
CATSRDSQETQYF
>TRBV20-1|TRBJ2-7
CSARDGTSGLYEQYF
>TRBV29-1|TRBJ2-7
CSVVSGGGGHEQYF
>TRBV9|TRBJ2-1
CASSVSGYNEQFF
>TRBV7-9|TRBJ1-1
CASSQDRGYTEALF
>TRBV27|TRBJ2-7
CASSFAMGTARYEQYF
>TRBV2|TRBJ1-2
CASSEGQGEGYTF
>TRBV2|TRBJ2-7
CASSLQGDHYEQYF
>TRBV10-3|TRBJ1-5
CAISLAGDPSNQPQHF
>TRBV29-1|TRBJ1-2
CSVDPGQGVNYGYTF
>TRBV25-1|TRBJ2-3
CASRFTGVSTDTQYF
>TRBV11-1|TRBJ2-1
CASSPPTSGASGQFF
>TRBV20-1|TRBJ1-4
CSARDEGGNEKLFF
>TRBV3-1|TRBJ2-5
CASSQVSGGGLQETQYF
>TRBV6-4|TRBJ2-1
CASSAGEEFF
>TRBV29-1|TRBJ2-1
CSVVRGEQFF
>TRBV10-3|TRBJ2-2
CAMNLAGPTGELFF
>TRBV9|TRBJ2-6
CASSVGDSGANVLTF
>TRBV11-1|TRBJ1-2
CASSLVAGTGHSNYGYTF
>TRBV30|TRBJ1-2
CAWSQTGLNYGYTF
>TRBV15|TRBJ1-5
CATSKTGNNQPQHF
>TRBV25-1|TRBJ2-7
CASTGQGLYYEQYF
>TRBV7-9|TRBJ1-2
CASSLGMGYGYTF
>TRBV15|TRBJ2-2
CATRLAGTNTGELFF
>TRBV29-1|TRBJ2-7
CSVEGGSWGGTYEQYF